One and the same sample provided the 12 T cell receptor beta chains below, sequenced in a study of blood T cell repertoires in COVID-19. Sequencing used immunoSEQ multiplex PCR; TCRdb keeps in-frame clones, though not all of them. The repertoire holds around 300,000 clones, around 90% seen once, with about 5.5% in the top ten. What was sequenced was PBMCs or T cells enriched from blood (not recorded which). All receptors come from a woman aged 40-49 years who had recovered from COVID-19.

The gene calls are TRBV18 and TRBJ2-1, with 7 bases that match TRBD1. The CDR3 runs 16 residues. V lost 3 bases, J lost 0 bases, and 5 bases stayed unmatched. Germline values: CDR1 KGHSH, CDR2 LQKENI. CDR3 protein: CASSPRGRGSYNEQFF. CDR3 coding DNA: TGTGCCAGCTCACCTAGGGGGCGAGGCTCCTACAATGAGCAGTTCTTC.

This clone occurred a few times. The chain is built from TRBV7-9 and TRBJ2-2; possible D gene TRBD2, 6 bases. The CDR3 contains 13 residues. V was clipped by 5 bases and J by 10 bases, with 14 bases between them. The germline CDR1 and CDR2 sequences are SEHNR and FQNEAQ (reference sequence). As DNA, the CDR3 is TGTGCCAGCAGCCCCCTTGGAGGGTTGGAGCTGTTTTTT. This gives the protein CASSPLGGLELFF.

V usage is TRBV4-1 and J usage is TRBJ2-3, with 9 bases that match TRBD2. This CDR3 is 17 amino acids long. CDR1 is MGHRA, CDR2 YSYEKL, per germline. The J segment lost 0 bases and the V segment lost 2 bases, leaving 6 bases of the junction unmatched. This CDR3 is CASSQQASGTSTDTQYF. DNA of the CDR3: TGCGCCAGCAGCCAACAAGCTAGCGGGACTAGCACAGATACGCAGTATTTT.

J is TRBJ1-1 and V is TRBV6-2 or TRBV6-3; D is possibly TRBD1 (6 bases). The V and J ends lost 1 base and 0 bases respectively, with 9 bases between them. There are 15 residues in the CDR3. In germline, CDR1 is MNHEY, CDR2 SVGEGT. The DNA for the CDR3 is TGTGCCAGCAGTTACTTCAGGGGACTGAACACTGAAGCTTTCTTT. Residues: CASSYFRGLNTEAFF.

The rearrangement joins TRBV6-5 to TRBJ1-1; 7 bases fit TRBD1. Germline loops: CDR1 MNHEY, CDR2 SVGAGI. The CDR3 is 16 residues long. V was pared by 2 bases and J by 1 base, with 7 bases of the junction left unmatched. The CDR3 is CASSYGADRANTEAFF. The CDR3 DNA reads as TGTGCCAGCAGTTACGGGGCCGACAGGGCGAACACTGAAGCTTTCTTT.

The V and J genes are TRBV28 and TRBJ2-7, with TRBD2 matching over 8 bases. CDR3 size: 15 residues. V dropped 2 bases and J dropped 1; count of bases not matched to a gene: 4. The germline CDR1 and CDR2 sequences are MDHEN and SYDVKM. The CDR3 spells CASSLHGRGSYEQYF. The DNA of the CDR3 is TGTGCCAGCAGTTTACACGGGAGGGGGTCCTACGAGCAGTACTTC.

The chain carries TRBV11-2 and TRBJ2-1, with 16 bases identical to TRBD2. Trimming cost V 7 bases and J 0 bases; bases outside gene matches: 9. The CDR3 contains 19 residues. From germline, CDR1 is SGHAT and CDR2 FQNNGV. CDR3 region: CASTPGGLAGGSSYNEQFF. The CDR3 DNA reads TGTGCCAGCACCCCAGGGGGACTAGCGGGAGGGAGCTCCTACAATGAGCAGTTCTTC.

In its sample, this clone was seen once. The chain combines TRBV4-3 with TRBJ2-5; a possible D gene is TRBD2 (5 bases). Trimming left V 0 bases short and J 7 bases short, with 18 bases between. CDR3 size: 16 residues. Germline CDR1 is LGHNA and CDR2 is YSLEER. The CDR3 loop is CASSQDLSVLSGTQYF. For the CDR3, the DNA is TGCGCCAGCAGCCAAGATCTGTCGGTTCTCAGCGGGACCCAGTACTTC.

This chain connects TRBV10-3 to TRBJ2-5; D may be TRBD1 (6 bases). Trimming removed 8 bases from V and 2 bases from J, with 18 bases in between. Germline V gives CDR1 ENHRY, CDR2 SYGVKD. The CDR3 contains 15 residues. In DNA form, the CDR3 reads TGTGCCATCGCTTTTGCCAGGGGCGGACAAGAGACCCAGTACTTC. Translating gives CAIAFARGGQETQYF.

V is TRBV25-1 and J is TRBJ2-3; D gene ambiguous. CDR3 size: 14 residues. Germline assignment: CDR1 MGHDK and CDR2 SYGVNS. The V gene lost 3 bases and the J gene lost 6 bases, with 13 bases spanning the gap. The CDR3 here is CASSERQQQDTQYF. The CDR3 nucleotides are TGTGCCAGCAGTGAGAGGCAGCAGCAGGATACGCAGTATTTT.

This chain connects TRBV12-3 or TRBV12-4 to TRBJ1-5; D is uncertain. V was trimmed by 4 bases and J by 7 bases, leaving 11 bases between them. The CDR3 totals 13 residues. The CDR3 is CASSSGGGQPQHF. The CDR3 DNA is TGTGCCAGCAGTTCGGGTGGAGGACAGCCCCAGCATTTT.

V and J are TRBV7-8 and TRBJ1-5, with 7 bases lining up with TRBD1. The ends lost 1 base at V and 7 bases at J; junction bases unmatched: 10. The CDR3 covers 16 residues. From germline, CDR1 is SGHVS and CDR2 FQNEAQ. DNA of the CDR3: TGTGCCAGCAGCTTAGAGGGGACAGCTCTCCAACAGCCCCAGCATTTT. This encodes CASSLEGTALQQPQHF.